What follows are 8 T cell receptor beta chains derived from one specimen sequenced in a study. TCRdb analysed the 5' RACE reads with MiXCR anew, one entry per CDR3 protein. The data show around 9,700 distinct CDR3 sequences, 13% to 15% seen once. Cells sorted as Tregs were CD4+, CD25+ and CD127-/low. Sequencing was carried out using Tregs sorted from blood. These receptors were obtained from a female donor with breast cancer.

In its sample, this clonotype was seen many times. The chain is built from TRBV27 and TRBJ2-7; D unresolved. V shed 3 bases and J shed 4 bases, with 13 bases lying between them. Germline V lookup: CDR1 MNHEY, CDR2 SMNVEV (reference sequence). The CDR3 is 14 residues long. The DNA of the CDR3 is TGTGCCAGCAGTTTGGGTGGCATGCTTTACGAGCAGTACTTC. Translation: CASSLGGMLYEQYF.

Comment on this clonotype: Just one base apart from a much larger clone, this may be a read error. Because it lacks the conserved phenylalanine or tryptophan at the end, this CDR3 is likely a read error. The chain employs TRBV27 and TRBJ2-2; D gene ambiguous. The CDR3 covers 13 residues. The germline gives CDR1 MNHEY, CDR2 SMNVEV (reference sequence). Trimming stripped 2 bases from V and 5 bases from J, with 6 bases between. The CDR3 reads CASSLEDTGELFS. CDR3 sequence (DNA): TGTGCCAGCAGTTTAGAAGATACCGGGGAGCTGTTTTCT.

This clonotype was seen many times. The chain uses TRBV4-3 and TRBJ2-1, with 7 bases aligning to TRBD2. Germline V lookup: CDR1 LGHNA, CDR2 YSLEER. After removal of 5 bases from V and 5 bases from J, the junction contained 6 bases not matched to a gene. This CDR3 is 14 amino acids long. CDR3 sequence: CASSALASDNEQFF. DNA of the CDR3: TGCGCCAGCAGCGCACTAGCGTCCGACAATGAGCAGTTCTTC.

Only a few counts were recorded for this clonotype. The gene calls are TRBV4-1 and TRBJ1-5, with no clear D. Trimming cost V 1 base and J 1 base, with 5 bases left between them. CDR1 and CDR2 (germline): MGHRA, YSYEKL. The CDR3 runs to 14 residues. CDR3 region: CASSQGRSNQPQHF. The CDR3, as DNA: TGCGCCAGCAGCCAAGGGCGAAGCAATCAGCCCCAGCATTTT.

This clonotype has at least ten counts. The CDR3 protein is CASRSWGSYGYTF. CDR3 nucleotide sequence: TGTGCCAGCAGATCCTGGGGCAGCTATGGCTACACCTTC. The V and J genes are TRBV2 and TRBJ1-2; D may be TRBD1 (5 bases). Trimming removed 6 bases from V and 4 bases from J, with 12 bases in between. The CDR3 runs 13 residues. Germline lookup yields CDR1 SNHLY and CDR2 FYNNEI.

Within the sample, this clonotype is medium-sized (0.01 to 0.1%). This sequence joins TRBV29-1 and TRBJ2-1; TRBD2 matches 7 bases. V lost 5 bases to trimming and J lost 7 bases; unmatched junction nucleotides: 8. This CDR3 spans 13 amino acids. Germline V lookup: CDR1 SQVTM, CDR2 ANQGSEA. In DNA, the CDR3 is TGCAGCGTTACTAGCGTGTTAGGAAATGAGCAGTTCTTC. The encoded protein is CSVTSVLGNEQFF.

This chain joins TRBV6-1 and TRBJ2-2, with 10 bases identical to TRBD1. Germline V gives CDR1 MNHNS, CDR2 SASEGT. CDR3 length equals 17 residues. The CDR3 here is CAAVKSPRTGGTGELFF. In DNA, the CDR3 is TGTGCAGCAGTGAAGAGCCCTAGGACAGGGGGAACCGGGGAGCTGTTTTTT.

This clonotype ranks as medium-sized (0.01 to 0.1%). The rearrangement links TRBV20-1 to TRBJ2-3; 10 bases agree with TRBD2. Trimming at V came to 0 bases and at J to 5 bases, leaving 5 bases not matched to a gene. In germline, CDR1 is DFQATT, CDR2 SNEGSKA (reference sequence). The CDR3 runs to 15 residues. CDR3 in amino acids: CSAREPSGSLDTQYF. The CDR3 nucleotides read TGCAGTGCTAGAGAGCCTAGCGGGAGTTTAGATACGCAGTATTTT.